The entry below describes one T cell receptor beta chain. It has no known antigen specificity. No base qualities exist here, and no much larger clone lies one base off it. This record belongs to a study of blood T cell repertoires in COVID-19 (dated by TCRdb to 2020 to 2021). For the study in its entirety: Collaborator samples came from the United States, Italy and Spain and covered acute and convalescent phases of COVID-19. The dataset comprised deeply sampled blood TCRbeta repertoires from subjects exposed to, actively infected with, or recovered from COVID-19. HLA class I and class II types, where available, came from metadata supplied by the sample provider rather than from assay-based typing. Sample metadata almost always included a de-identified subject ID, COVID-19 status, age in years and sex. Samples came from the ongoing ImmuneRACE study (first 160 participants) plus 1,254 subjects from 6 global collaborators. The material from the prospective study consisted of cDNA or gDNA derived from T cells, B-cell-depleted T cells, or PBMCs. The repertoires were made available in a free public database intended to serve as a resource for research on the immune response to SARS-CoV-2. Beyond this particular receptor, the publication reports: The quantity of clinical and demographic metadata differed by source and by participant and was supplied without curation.

TCRbeta CDR3 regions were amplified from genomic DNA by means of the immunoSEQ Assay, a bias-controlled multiplex PCR. Concerning the study's data processing: Nucleated cell counts per sample were estimated from amplification of reference gene primers within the assay. To quantify the absolute abundance of each unique TCRbeta CDR3 rearrangement, sequence reads were collapsed and filtered. For each sample, productive Simpson clonality was calculated as the square root of Simpson's diversity index over productive rearrangements. Sourced from immuneACCESS, this table was stored by TCRdb with only in-frame sequences that have V and J called. A share of the clones is absent; for the studies checked, an unresolved V gene accounts for under half, and the remainder has no known explanation. The V and J calls and clone size come from that table; D and trimming were worked out from the DNA. The sample table contains about 200,000 clones; only one count was recorded for roughly 73% of them. The ten largest clones add up to approximately 2.9% of the sample.

The germline V gene gives CDR1 as MNHEY and CDR2 as SVGAGI. Between the V and J ends, shortened by 0 bases and 3 bases respectively, the junction contains 12 bases. The CDR3, from cysteine to phenylalanine, totals 16 residues. The only DNA kept is the CDR3, 48 bases in frame from the first base. The collaborating institutions used their own protocols to collect whole blood in K2EDTA tubes. For TCRbeta analysis, collaborators shipped samples in one of three forms: frozen whole blood, isolated PBMCs, or DNA extracted from either of those sample types. What was sequenced was peripheral blood. The receptor was isolated from a woman older than 75 with active or convalescent COVID-19. The rearrangement combines TRBV6-5 with TRBJ1-5; the D gene is possibly TRBD1, with 6 bases matching. The CDR3 region has the sequence CASSYSSRGDNQPQHF. In nucleotide form, the sequence is TGTGCCAGCAGTTACTCGAGCAGGGGAGACAATCAGCCCCAGCATTTT.